A selection of T cell receptor beta chains follows, all from one sample in a study of T cells in Graves' hyperthyroidism and ophthalmopathy. MiXCR, applied by TCRdb to the multiplex PCR reads, yields one record per CDR3 protein. The repertoire holds 550,000 to 650,000 distinct CDR3 sequences, with about 14% as singletons. The sample consisted of blood. The receptors derive from a woman in her thirties with Graves' hyperthyroidism that later progressed to Graves' ophthalmopathy. The conserved cysteine and the conserved F or W are not part of the CDR3 here. The order of the fields is J gene, V gene, CDR3 protein.

J gene: TRBJ1-1
V gene: TRBV30
CDR3 protein: AWRMTGEAF

J gene: TRBJ1-5
V gene: TRBV12-3/TRBV12-4
CDR3 protein: ASSFSELEPQH

J gene: TRBJ2-7
V gene: TRBV27
CDR3 protein: ASSLSFPGGALEQY

J gene: TRBJ2-4
V gene: TRBV20-1
CDR3 protein: SALSGSKNIQY

J gene: TRBJ2-1
V gene: TRBV7-9
CDR3 protein: ASTSPGQAIRWVDYNEQF

J gene: TRBJ2-7
V gene: TRBV20-1
CDR3 protein: SARDRRGSSYEQY

J gene: TRBJ1-1
V gene: TRBV11-3
CDR3 protein: ASSLVAVRDEAF

J gene: TRBJ1-1
V gene: TRBV2
CDR3 protein: ASSVQGAPEAF

J gene: TRBJ1-2
V gene: TRBV19
CDR3 protein: ASSAGTGGLSVDGYT

J gene: TRBJ1-1
V gene: TRBV20-1
CDR3 protein: SARPTLNTEAF

J gene: TRBJ2-5
V gene: TRBV28
CDR3 protein: ASSLVQNRGTQY

J gene: TRBJ2-7
V gene: TRBV7-9
CDR3 protein: ASSLASQSYEQY

J gene: TRBJ2-5
V gene: TRBV7-9
CDR3 protein: ASSPLGGLGETQY

J gene: TRBJ1-5
V gene: TRBV27
CDR3 protein: ASGISNQPQH

J gene: TRBJ1-2
V gene: TRBV20-1
CDR3 protein: SARSGESGGYT